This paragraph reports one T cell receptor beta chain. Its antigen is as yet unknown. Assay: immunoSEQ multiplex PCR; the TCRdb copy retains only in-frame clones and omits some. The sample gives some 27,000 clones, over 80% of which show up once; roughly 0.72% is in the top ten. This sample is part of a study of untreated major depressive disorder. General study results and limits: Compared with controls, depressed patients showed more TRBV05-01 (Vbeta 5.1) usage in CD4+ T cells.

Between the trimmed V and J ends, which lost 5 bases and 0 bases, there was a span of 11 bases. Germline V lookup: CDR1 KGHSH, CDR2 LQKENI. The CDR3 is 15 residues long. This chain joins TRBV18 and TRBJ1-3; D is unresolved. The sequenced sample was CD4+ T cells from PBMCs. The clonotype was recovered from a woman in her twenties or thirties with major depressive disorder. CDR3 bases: TGTGCCAGCTCAGACGGACGGCACTCTGGAAACACCATATATTTT. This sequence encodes CASSDGRHSGNTIYF.